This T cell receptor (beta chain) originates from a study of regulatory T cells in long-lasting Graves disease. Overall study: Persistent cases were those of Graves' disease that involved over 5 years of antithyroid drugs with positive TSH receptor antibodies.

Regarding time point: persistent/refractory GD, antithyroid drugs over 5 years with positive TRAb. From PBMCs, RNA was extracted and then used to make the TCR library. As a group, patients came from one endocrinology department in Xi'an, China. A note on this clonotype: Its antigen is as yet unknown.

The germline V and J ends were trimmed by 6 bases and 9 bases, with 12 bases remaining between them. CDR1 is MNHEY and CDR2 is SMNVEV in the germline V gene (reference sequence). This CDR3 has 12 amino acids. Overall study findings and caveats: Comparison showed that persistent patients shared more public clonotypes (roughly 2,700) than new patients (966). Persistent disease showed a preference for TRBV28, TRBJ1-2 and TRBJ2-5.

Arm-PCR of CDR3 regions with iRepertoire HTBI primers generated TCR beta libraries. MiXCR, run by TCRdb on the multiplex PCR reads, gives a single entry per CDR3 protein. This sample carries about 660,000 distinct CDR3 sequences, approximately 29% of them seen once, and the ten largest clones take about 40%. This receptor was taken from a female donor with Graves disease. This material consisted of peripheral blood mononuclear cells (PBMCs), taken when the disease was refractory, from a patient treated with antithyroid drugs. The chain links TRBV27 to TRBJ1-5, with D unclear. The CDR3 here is CASSRVYGPQHF. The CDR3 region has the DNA TGTGCCAGCAGCCGGGTCTACGGGCCCCAGCATTTT.